The following is a TCR beta chain sequence with its context. This entry belongs to a study of blood T cell repertoires in COVID-19. Study information: The samples span acute and convalescent COVID-19 from the United States, Italy and Spain.

In the authors' methods: Using reference gene primer amplification, nucleated cell counts were estimated. Sequencing was performed with immunoSEQ multiplex PCR; in TCRdb, only in-frame clones are kept and a portion is missing. The DNA gave D and trimming, while V, J and clone size come from that table. This table holds about 190,000 clones, approximately 80% found once. The V end lost 3 bases, the J end lost 1 base, and 19 bases lay between the germline ends. CDR1 and CDR2 (germline): SGHTS, YDEGEE. This CDR3 spans 17 amino acids. The rearrangement joins TRBV5-8 to TRBJ1-1; D perhaps matches TRBD1 (6 bases). The sample comprised peripheral blood. The origin of this receptor is a man in his sixties with acute or convalescent COVID-19. CDR3 bases: TGTGCCAGCAGCTCATCATTTCTACAGGGTTCGAACACTGAAGCTTTCTTT. Its translation: CASSSSFLQGSNTEAFF.